This record looks at one TCR beta chain sequence and its context. CDR1 is KGHSY and CDR2 is FQNENV in the germline V gene. This CDR3 is 14 amino acids long. V was shortened by 2 bases and J by 4 bases, with 11 bases between the two germline ends. Specified treatment: around 19 received Ad26.COV2.S at low or high dose, single or two shots; 5 received placebo; per-sample allocation not given. Material that was analyzed had been drawn on day 63 after the first vaccine or placebo injection. This table comes from immunoSEQ multiplex PCR, and its TCRdb copy is limited to in-frame clones, with some not included. The repertoire has fewer than 400,000 clones, 70% to 90% of them found once; the top ten carry 1.5% to 2%. This sample was included in a study of Ad26.COV2.S vaccination and SARS-CoV-2 variants.

The rearrangement joins TRBV16 to TRBJ1-2, with D uncertain. The specimen comprised peripheral blood, sampled in a trial of Ad26.COV2.S vaccine versus placebo. This receptor was identified in a person between 18 and 59 years old who received the Ad26.COV2.S COVID-19 vaccine or a placebo. In DNA form, the CDR3 reads TGTGCCAGCAGCCAACTGAACGTAGGCTATGGCTACACCTTC. This encodes CASSQLNVGYGYTF.